Below are 2 T cell receptor beta chains sequenced from a single sample in a study of blood T cell repertoires in COVID-19. Using immunoSEQ multiplex PCR, the repertoire was profiled, and TCRdb retains in-frame clones only, with some absent. This sample has approximately 200,000 clones; less than 90% occur once, and the top ten carry roughly 2%. Sample: peripheral blood. Receptor source: a man aged 35-49 years with active or convalescent COVID-19.

The chain uses TRBV28 and TRBJ2-1; possible D gene TRBD1, 5 bases. The germline CDR1 and CDR2 sequences are MDHEN and SYDVKM. The CDR3 has 13 residues. The V end lost 8 bases, the J end lost 6 bases, and 14 bases lay between the germline ends. CDR3 sequence (DNA): TGTGCCAGCGGGTATAGACAGTCCAATGAGCAGTTCTTC. As protein: CASGYRQSNEQFF. Filled out from reference TRBV28 and TRBJ2-1, the complete variable domain reads DVKVTQSSRYLVKRTGEKVFLECVQDMDHENMFWYRQDPGLGLRLIYFSYDVKMKEKGDIPEGYSVSREKKERFSLILESASTNQTSMYLCASGYRQSNEQFFGPGTRLTVL.

The CDR3, as DNA: TGTGCCAGCAGGAGGGCCCCGAACAATGAGCAGTTCTTC. Translating it yields CASRRAPNNEQFF. The V call is TRBV2, the J call TRBJ2-1; tentative D call: TRBD2 (5 bases). The CDR3 has 13 amino acids. V was pared by 6 bases and J by 5 bases, with 11 bases between. CDR1 is SNHLY, CDR2 FYNNEI, per germline.